This T cell receptor beta chain was recorded in a study of T cell changes during pregnancy in multiple sclerosis. J was trimmed by 8 bases and V by 0 bases; bases with no gene match: 8. Germline V gives CDR1 LNHNV, CDR2 YYDKDF (reference sequence). The CDR3 length is 17 residues. The assay was immunoSEQ multiplex PCR, and TCRdb's table has in-frame clones only and misses some. The sample yields around 36,000 clones, over 75% seen once. The chain joins TRBV15 to TRBJ2-1, with 12 positions matching TRBD2. The origin of this receptor is a female donor with multiple sclerosis, enrolled in a pregnancy study. The sample in question was CD8+ T cells from peripheral blood mononuclear cells, obtained before pregnancy. CDR3 in amino acids: CATSRDRLAGGYHEQFF. CDR3 DNA sequence: TGTGCCACCAGCAGAGATCGCCTAGCGGGAGGGTACCATGAGCAGTTCTTC.